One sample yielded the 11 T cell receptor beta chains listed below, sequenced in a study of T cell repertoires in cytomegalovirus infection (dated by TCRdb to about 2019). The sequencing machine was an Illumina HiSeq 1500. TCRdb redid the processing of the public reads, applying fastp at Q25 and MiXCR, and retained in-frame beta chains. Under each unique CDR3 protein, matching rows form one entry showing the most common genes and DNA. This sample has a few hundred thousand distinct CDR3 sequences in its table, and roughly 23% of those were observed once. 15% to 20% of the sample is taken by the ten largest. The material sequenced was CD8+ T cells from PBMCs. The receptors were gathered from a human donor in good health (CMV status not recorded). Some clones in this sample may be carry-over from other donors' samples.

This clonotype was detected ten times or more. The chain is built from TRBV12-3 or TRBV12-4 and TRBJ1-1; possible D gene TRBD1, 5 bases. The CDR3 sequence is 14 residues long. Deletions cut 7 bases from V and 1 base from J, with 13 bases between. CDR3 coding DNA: TGTGCCAGCACCCCCACGACAGCGAACACTGAAGCTTTCTTT. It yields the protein CASTPTTANTEAFF.

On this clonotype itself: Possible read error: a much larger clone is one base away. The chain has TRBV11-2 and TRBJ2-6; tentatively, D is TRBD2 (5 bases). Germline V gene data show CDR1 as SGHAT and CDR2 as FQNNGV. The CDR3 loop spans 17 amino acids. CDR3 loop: CASSQTLGVSGTNVLTF. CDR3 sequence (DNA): TGTGCCAGCAGCCAGACCCTCGGGGTCTCTGGGACCAACGTCCTGACTTTC.

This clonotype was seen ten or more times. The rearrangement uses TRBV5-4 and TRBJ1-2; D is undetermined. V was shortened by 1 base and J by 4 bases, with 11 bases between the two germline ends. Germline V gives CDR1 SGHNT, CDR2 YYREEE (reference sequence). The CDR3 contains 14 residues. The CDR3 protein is CASSLSEGTYGYTF. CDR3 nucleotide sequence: TGTGCCAGCAGCTTGTCAGAGGGAACCTATGGCTACACCTTC.

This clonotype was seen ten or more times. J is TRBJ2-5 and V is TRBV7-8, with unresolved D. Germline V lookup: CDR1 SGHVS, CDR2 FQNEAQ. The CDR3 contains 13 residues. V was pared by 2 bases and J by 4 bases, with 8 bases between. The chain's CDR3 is CASSLTAPETQYF. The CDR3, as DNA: TGTGCCAGCAGCTTAACCGCTCCAGAGACCCAGTACTTC.

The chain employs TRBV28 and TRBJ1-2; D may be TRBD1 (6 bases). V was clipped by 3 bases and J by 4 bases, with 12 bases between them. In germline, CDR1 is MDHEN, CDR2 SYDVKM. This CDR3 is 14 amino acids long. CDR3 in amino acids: CASSFRGLGYGYTF. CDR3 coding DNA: TGTGCCAGCAGTTTCCGGGGGCTCGGCTATGGCTACACCTTC.

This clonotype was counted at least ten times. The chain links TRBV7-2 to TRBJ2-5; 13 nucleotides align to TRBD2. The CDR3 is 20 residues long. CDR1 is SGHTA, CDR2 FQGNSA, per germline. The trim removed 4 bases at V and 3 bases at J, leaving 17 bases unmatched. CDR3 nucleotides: TGTGCCAGCAGCTCCCGACTAAGGTCCACTAGCGGGGGGGCCAAAGAGACCCAGTACTTC. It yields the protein CASSSRLRSTSGGAKETQYF.

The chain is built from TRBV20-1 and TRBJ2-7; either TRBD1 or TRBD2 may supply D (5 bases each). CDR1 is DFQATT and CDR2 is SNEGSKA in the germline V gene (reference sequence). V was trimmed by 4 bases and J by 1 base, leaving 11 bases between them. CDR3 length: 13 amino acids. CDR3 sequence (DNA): TGCAGTGCTATCGGGGACCGTTCCTACGAGCAGTACTTC. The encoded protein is CSAIGDRSYEQYF.

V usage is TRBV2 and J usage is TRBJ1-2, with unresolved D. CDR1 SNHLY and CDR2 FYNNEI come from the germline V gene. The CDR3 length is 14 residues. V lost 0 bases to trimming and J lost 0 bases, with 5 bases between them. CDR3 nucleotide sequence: TGTGCCAGCAGTGAAGCCGGGACTAACTATGGCTACACCTTC. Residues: CASSEAGTNYGYTF.

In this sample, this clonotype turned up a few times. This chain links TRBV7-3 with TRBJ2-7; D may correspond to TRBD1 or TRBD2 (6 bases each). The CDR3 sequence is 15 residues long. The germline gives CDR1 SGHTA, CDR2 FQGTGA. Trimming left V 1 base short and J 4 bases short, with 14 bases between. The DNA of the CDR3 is TGTGCCAGCAGCTTAAACGGAGGGGGAGAGTACGAGCAGTACTTC. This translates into CASSLNGGGEYEQYF.

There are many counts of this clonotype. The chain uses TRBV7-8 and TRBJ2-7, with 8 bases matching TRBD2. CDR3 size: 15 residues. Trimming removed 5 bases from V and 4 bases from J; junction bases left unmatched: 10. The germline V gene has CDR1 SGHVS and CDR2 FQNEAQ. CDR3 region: CASSPGGGSVYEQYF. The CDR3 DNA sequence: TGTGCCAGCAGCCCGGGGGGGGGGTCGGTGTACGAGCAGTACTTC.

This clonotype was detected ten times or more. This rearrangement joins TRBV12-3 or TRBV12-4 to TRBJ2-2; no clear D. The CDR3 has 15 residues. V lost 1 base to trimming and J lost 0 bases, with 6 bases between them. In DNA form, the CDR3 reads TGTGCCAGCAGTTTAGGAACACCGAACACCGGGGAGCTGTTTTTT. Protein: CASSLGTPNTGELFF.